The 27 T cell receptor beta chains reported below all come from one sample, sequenced in a study of T cell clusters in autoimmune cytopenias. Tens of thousands of genome equivalents of blood DNA were amplified for TRB. One tube held mixed TRB-A and TRB-B primer pools for touch-down PCR. Each CDR3 protein gets one entry in TCRdb, which reprocessed the multiplex PCR reads and gives no DNA. The sample table includes about 4,900 distinct CDR3 sequences. The sequencing input was peripheral blood. These receptors all stem from a human donor with an autoimmune cytopenia or autoimmune hepatitis (not recorded which).

This chain links TRBV5-1 with TRBJ1-3; TCRdb's D call, TRBD1, is unchecked because there is no DNA. Looked up from germline, CDR1 is SGHRS and CDR2 is YFSETQ. The CDR3 covers 12 residues. CDR3 loop: CASSQGTGNFYF.

This clonotype is labeled medium-sized based on frequency. The rearrangement links TRBV29-1 to TRBJ1-2; TCRdb indicates TRBD1, and absent DNA this call remains unverified. The CDR3 consists of 13 residues. Germline CDR1 SQVTM, CDR2 ANQGSEA. CDR3: CSVELRGNYGYTF. Drawing the rest from reference TRBV29-1 and TRBJ1-2, the complete variable domain is SAVISQKPSRDICQRGTSLTIQCQVDSQVTMMFWYRQQPGQSLTLIATANQGSEATYESGFVIDKFPISRPNLTFSTLTVSNMSPEDSSIYLCSVELRGNYGYTFGSGTRLTVV.

This clonotype is deemed medium-sized (0.01 to 0.1%) by its frequency. V usage is TRBV5-6 and J usage is TRBJ1-6; TCRdb's D call, TRBD1, is unchecked because there is no DNA. The CDR3 spans 15 residues. Germline loops: CDR1 SGHDT, CDR2 YYEEEE. The CDR3 reads CASSPNRIPNSPLHF. Filled out from reference TRBV5-6 and TRBJ1-6, the complete variable domain reads DAGVTQSPTHLIKTRGQQVTLRCSPKSGHDTVSWYQQALGQGPQFIFQYYEEEERQRGNFPDRFSGHQFPNYSSELNVNALLLGDSALYLCASSPNRIPNSPLHFGNGTRLTVT.

The J gene is TRBJ2-1, the V gene TRBV24-1; TCRdb indicates TRBD1, and absent DNA this call remains unverified. Germline V gene sequence: CDR1 KGHDR, CDR2 SFDVKD. The CDR3 has 16 residues. Here the CDR3 reads CATSSTGRSSYNEQFF.

The rearrangement joins TRBV20-1 to TRBJ2-2; TCRdb outputs TRBD2, but without DNA this stays unchecked. CDR3 length: 13 residues. Germline-derived CDR1 and CDR2 are DFQATT and SNEGSKA (reference sequence). This CDR3 is CSAASGRNGELFF.

By frequency, this clonotype registers medium-sized. V usage is TRBV27 and J usage is TRBJ2-5; TCRdb calls TRBD2, which cannot be checked without DNA. The CDR3 totals 14 residues. The germline V gene encodes CDR1 MNHEY and CDR2 SMNVEV (reference sequence). The CDR3 spells CASSYAGGVETQYF.

This clonotype is medium-sized by frequency. The genes are TRBV29-1 and TRBJ2-7. The CDR3 totals 15 residues. CDR1 and CDR2 (germline): SQVTM, ANQGSEA. CDR3: CSVGVIWLGTYEQYF.

This chain joins TRBV27 and TRBJ1-1; TCRdb selects TRBD1, and the lack of DNA leaves this call unchecked. The CDR3 is made up of 16 amino acids. The germline V gene encodes CDR1 MNHEY and CDR2 SMNVEV (reference sequence). The CDR3 sequence is CASSQRSGRGHTEAFF.

This clonotype is medium-sized by frequency. V usage is TRBV7-9 and J usage is TRBJ1-5; TCRdb indicates TRBD1, and absent DNA this call remains unverified. CDR3 length equals 14 residues. Germline V gene data show CDR1 as SEHNR and CDR2 as FQNEAQ (reference sequence). This chain's CDR3 is CASRKQGSGQPQHF.

In terms of frequency, this clonotype is medium-sized. This chain uses TRBV20-1 with TRBJ2-3. The CDR3 runs to 15 residues. CDR1 is DFQATT, CDR2 SNEGSKA, per germline (reference sequence). This CDR3 reads CSASKLLTRTDTQYF.

This chain uses TRBV7-2 with TRBJ1-1; TCRdb proposes TRBD1, but this gene call is untestable without DNA. Germline loops: CDR1 SGHTA, CDR2 FQGNSA. This CDR3 has 14 amino acids. The CDR3 protein is CASSLVRAGTEAFF.

The rearrangement links TRBV5-1 to TRBJ1-4. The CDR3 sequence is 15 residues long. CDR1 SGHRS and CDR2 YFSETQ come from the germline V gene. CDR3 amino acids: CASSLARGTNEKLFF.

The chain carries TRBV10-2 and TRBJ1-2. Germline values: CDR1 WSHSY, CDR2 SAAADI. The CDR3 covers 14 residues. The CDR3 sequence is CASSERMGYYGYTF.

This clonotype is labeled medium-sized based on frequency. The chain employs TRBV11-3 and TRBJ2-1; TCRdb outputs TRBD2, but without DNA this stays unchecked. This CDR3 contains 15 residues. Germline V gene sequence: CDR1 SGHNT, CDR2 YENEEA. CDR3 sequence reads: CASSLAGGQYNEQFF. Combining the CDR3 with reference TRBV11-3 and TRBJ2-1 gives the whole variable domain EAGVVQSPRYKIIEKKQPVAFWCNPISGHNTLYWYLQNLGQGPELLIRYENEEAVDDSQLPKDRFSAERLKGVDSTLKIQPAELGDSAVYLCASSLAGGQYNEQFFGPGTRLTVL.

The chain couples TRBV7-9 to TRBJ2-1. This CDR3 spans 17 amino acids. Per the germline V gene, CDR1 is SEHNR and CDR2 is FQNEAQ (reference sequence). The CDR3 loop is CARSLVPSSGSYNEQFF.

The rearrangement uses TRBV5-1 and TRBJ2-7. From germline, CDR1 is SGHRS and CDR2 YFSETQ. The CDR3 covers 13 residues. Here the CDR3 reads CASSWDRGPEQYF.

Its frequency marks this clonotype as medium-sized. The chain recombines TRBV10-3 with TRBJ2-5; the D gene TCRdb calls, TRBD2, cannot be checked with no DNA. The CDR3 length is 14 residues. CDR1 is ENHRY and CDR2 is SYGVKD in the germline V gene. CDR3: CAISGTSDGETQYF.

CDR3: CASSLDRVFNEQYF. This chain connects TRBV12-3 or TRBV12-4 to TRBJ2-7; TCRdb lists TRBD1, though no DNA is available to test this call. The CDR3 loop spans 14 amino acids.

This clonotype is medium-sized by frequency. This chain uses TRBV29-1 with TRBJ1-4. Germline V lookup: CDR1 SQVTM, CDR2 ANQGSEA. The CDR3 loop spans 11 amino acids. CDR3 in amino acids: CSVGEDEKLFF.

The chain recombines TRBV9 with TRBJ2-3. The CDR3 length is 12 residues. CDR1 is SGDLS and CDR2 is YYNGEE in the germline V gene. The CDR3 is CASSVDTDTQYF.

The chain is built from TRBV10-3 and TRBJ2-7; the D gene TCRdb calls, TRBD1, cannot be checked with no DNA. Germline loops: CDR1 ENHRY, CDR2 SYGVKD. The CDR3 is made up of 14 amino acids. This CDR3 reads CAISGTGGFYEQYF.

The J gene is TRBJ1-1, the V gene TRBV6-2 or TRBV6-3; TCRdb picks TRBD1, but there is no DNA to check that call. The CDR3 is 15 amino acids. Germline V gives CDR1 MNHEY, CDR2 SVGEGT. The CDR3 sequence is CASSGGRGLRTEAFF.

The chain joins TRBV6-6 to TRBJ1-2. Germline V gene lookup returns CDR1 MNHNY and CDR2 SVGAGI (reference sequence). This CDR3 has 14 residues. This CDR3 is CASTIALSGWGYTF.

Frequency places this clonotype as medium-sized (0.01 to 0.1%). V is TRBV30 and J is TRBJ1-1; checking the TCRdb D call of TRBD1 is not possible without DNA. CDR3 length: 14 residues. Germline V lookup: CDR1 GTSNPN, CDR2 SVGIG (reference sequence). CDR3: CAWSAWQGGTEAFF.

The J gene is TRBJ1-1, the V gene TRBV14; TCRdb lists TRBD1, though no DNA is available to test this call. Germline loops: CDR1 SGHDN, CDR2 FVKESK. This CDR3 spans 16 amino acids. CDR3 loop: CASSQNLVRANTEAFF.

Measured by frequency, this clonotype is medium-sized (0.01 to 0.1%). V usage is TRBV6-1 and J usage is TRBJ2-7; TCRdb indicates TRBD2, and absent DNA this call remains unverified. This CDR3 has 14 residues. Germline V lookup: CDR1 MNHNS, CDR2 SASEGT. The CDR3 reads CASSEGPGLYEQYF.

This sequence joins TRBV20-1 and TRBJ2-3. CDR3 length equals 15 residues. In germline, CDR1 is DFQATT, CDR2 SNEGSKA (reference sequence). CDR3: CSARALALNTDTQYF.